This TCR beta chain was profiled in a study of CD8 T cells in ankylosing spondylitis. General study findings and limits: The authors found the disease-linked clones to be CD8+ and relatively rare in peripheral blood. A TCR beta motif of eight or nine highly homologous variants seemed to mark ankylosing spondylitis blood. It was reported that disease-linked clones were significantly enriched in matched ankylosing spondylitis synovial fluid.

As for this clonotype: Its antigen is unknown.

Quantitative 5'-RACE with molecular barcodes generated TCR beta libraries. One entry per CDR3 protein, called by TCRdb with MiXCR from the 5' RACE reads. The table lists around 440,000 distinct CDR3 sequences, 17% of them singletons. The CDR3 loop spans 14 amino acids. The V end lost 6 bases, the J end lost 0 bases, and 8 bases lay between the germline ends. Per the germline V gene, CDR1 is MNHNS and CDR2 is SASEGT. The rearrangement uses TRBV6-1 and TRBJ2-2; D is possibly TRBD1 (5 bases). The origin of this receptor is a male donor with ankylosing spondylitis. Sequencing was carried out using blood, either unsorted or a sorted T cell fraction (not recorded which). CDR3 nucleotides: TGTGCCAGCAGGACAGCCACGAACACCGGGGAGCTGTTTTTT. Protein sequence: CASRTATNTGELFF.